A single sample gave rise to the 6 T cell receptor beta chains below, sequenced in a study of CD8 T cells in Susac syndrome. With random hexamers, roughly 0.5 to 1 ug RNA was reverse transcribed. TCRdb analysed the immunoSEQ multiplex PCR reads with MiXCR anew, one entry per CDR3 protein. The repertoire includes around 170,000 distinct CDR3 sequences, about 91% of them detected once, and approximately 0.073% sits in the top ten. The source material was CD4+ T cells from PBMCs. These receptors all come from a human donor in good health.

The chain recombines TRBV5-1 with TRBJ2-2, with D hard to call. From germline, CDR1 is SGHRS and CDR2 YFSETQ. V gave up 1 base and J gave up 0 bases, with 4 bases separating them. The CDR3 loop spans 14 amino acids. The CDR3 is CASSLNPNTGELFF. The CDR3 DNA is TGCGCCAGCAGCTTGAATCCGAACACCGGGGAGCTGTTTTTT.

The chain couples TRBV3-1 to TRBJ1-1; D not certain. Trimming took 1 base from V and 4 from J, leaving 10 bases between them. CDR1 LGHDT and CDR2 YNNKEL come from the germline V gene (reference sequence). This CDR3 has 14 amino acids. The DNA for the CDR3 is TGTGCCAGCAGCCAAGGGGGTGCTAGCACTGAAGCTTTCTTT. This encodes CASSQGGASTEAFF.

This sequence joins TRBV18 and TRBJ1-4; maybe TRBD1 (6 bases). This CDR3 region has 14 residues. V was shortened by 1 base and J by 4 bases, with 7 bases between the two germline ends. Germline V CDR1 and CDR2: KGHSH, LQKENI. The CDR3 region is CASSPRDNNEKLFF. CDR3 sequence (DNA): TGTGCCAGCTCACCACGGGACAATAATGAAAAACTGTTTTTT.

The V call is TRBV28, the J call TRBJ2-7; maybe TRBD2 (6 bases). This CDR3 has 15 residues. V shed 5 bases and J shed 1 base, with 15 bases lying between them. The germline gives CDR1 MDHEN, CDR2 SYDVKM. CDR3 loop: CASSQGGIFSYEQYF. The CDR3 region has the DNA TGTGCCAGCAGTCAGGGCGGGATTTTTTCCTACGAGCAGTACTTC.

The gene calls are TRBV7-9 and TRBJ2-5; D call uncertain. The CDR3 has 15 residues. V lost 7 bases and J lost 0, with 15 bases in between. Germline CDR1 SEHNR, CDR2 FQNEAQ (reference sequence). This chain's CDR3 is CASTPNRLNQETQYF. The CDR3 bases are TGTGCCAGCACCCCAAATCGTCTGAACCAAGAGACCCAGTACTTC.

This chain links TRBV12-3 or TRBV12-4 with TRBJ1-4; TRBD1 is a possible D gene (5 bases). The ends were cut back, 5 bases at V and 2 bases at J, with 9 bases in the middle. CDR3 length: 14 residues. CDR3 sequence (DNA): TGTGCCAGCAGTGAGGGGCCGACTAATGAAAAACTGTTTTTT. Its translation is CASSEGPTNEKLFF.